This T cell receptor (beta chain) was identified in a study of blood T cells in healthy people across ages. Next came a second PCR, run for roughly 7 to 12 cycles, which used a sample-barcoded 5' primer along with a J-beta primer mix. The template-switch adaptor was a 5' adaptor with 12 random nucleotides. It tagged each cDNA molecule. From each sample, at least 2.5 million paired-end reads containing CDR3 were obtained. TCRdb re-derived calls from the 5' RACE reads in MiXCR, one entry per CDR3 protein. The table shows around 1,000,000 distinct CDR3 sequences, with around 25% occurring only once. This clonotype occurred a few times. Peripheral blood samples of 9 to 10 milliliters were drawn from each donor. The same sample was also studied in work on T cells of mothers and their children.

The TCR sequence derives from a girl between 2 and 10 years old in good health. The sample was blood.

DNA of the CDR3: TGTGCCAGCAGTTTTGTGGTGAACGGGCAGTTCTTC. This sequence encodes CASSFVVNGQFF. This sequence joins TRBV12-3 or TRBV12-4 and TRBJ2-1; D uncertain. CDR3 size: 12 residues. The V and J ends lost 3 bases and 12 bases respectively, with 12 bases between them.